Listed here is a single T cell receptor (beta chain). Its matching antigen is unknown. This CDR3 is built from 16 residues. CDR1 is SGDLS, CDR2 YYNGEE, per germline. With 0 bases removed from V and 4 bases from J, the gap between germline ends came to 13 bases. The sample comes from a study of B cell selection in AIRE deficiency. Sorting defined conventional CD4 T cells as CD4+CD127+. Sequencing used immunoSEQ multiplex PCR; TCRdb keeps in-frame clones, though not all of them. Among fewer than 25,000 clones listed, approximately 97% were seen once. Study conclusions and caveats: In TCRBV usage, CDR3 length and diversity, patient Tconv and Treg cells matched healthy donors.

V is TRBV9 and J is TRBJ1-4, with D unresolved. The specimen sequenced was conventional CD4+ T cells sorted from PBMCs. This receptor was identified in a human donor with AIRE deficiency. CDR3 sequence reads: CASSVAPGTLNEKLFF. In nucleotides, the CDR3 is TGTGCCAGCAGCGTAGCTCCCGGAACTCTTAATGAAAAACTGTTTTTT.